The 23 T cell receptor beta chains below were found in one sample sequenced in a study of T cell clonality in common variable immunodeficiency. Study results and limitations: Fewer deletions and N-nucleotide insertions were reportedly seen in common variable immunodeficiency TCR beta sequences.

Generated by immunoSEQ multiplex PCR, the TCRdb table keeps only in-frame clones and is missing some. The profile covers roughly 40,000 clones, none occurring a single time. Their antigen targets remain unknown. Sequenced material: peripheral blood mononuclear cells. These receptors were collected from a human donor with common variable immunodeficiency.

This clone appeared many times. Read coverage stops 3 residues before the CDR3 terminus; the germline J gene supplies the remainder. This chain joins TRBV20-1 and TRBJ1-4, with 7 positions matching TRBD1. Germline CDR1 DFQATT, CDR2 SNEGSKA (reference sequence). The CDR3 sequence is 12 residues long. The V and J ends lost 5 bases and 6 bases, in that order; junction bases with no gene match: 3. CDR3 sequence reads: CSAHTGDEKLFF. The CDR3 DNA, read in part, is TGCAGTGCTCACACAGGGGATGAAAAA.

On this clone: From the germline J gene comes the end of the CDR3, since the read stops 3 residues before it. The rearrangement links TRBV19 to TRBJ2-2, with TRBD1 matching 8 bases. CDR3 length equals 15 residues. CDR1 is LNHDA and CDR2 is SQIVND in the germline V gene (reference sequence). The ends lost 5 bases at V and 4 bases at J; junction bases unmatched: 6. CDR3 region: CASSRQGARTGELFF. CDR3 DNA (partial): TGTGCCAGTAGTCGTCAGGGGGCGCGCACCGGGGAG.

There are many counts of this clone. Read sequence stops 3 residues before the CDR3 end, and the germline J gene provides the missing end. The chain uses TRBV7-2 and TRBJ2-1, with D possibly TRBD1 on 6 matching bases. This CDR3 spans 14 amino acids. The V end was cut by 1 base, the J end by 4 bases, with 8 bases between. The germline V gene encodes CDR1 SGHTA and CDR2 FQGNSA. The sequenced CDR3 bases are TGTGCCAGCAGCTTAGGCAGGGGATACAATGAG. This encodes CASSLGRGYNE. The entire CDR3 protein is CASSLGRGYNEQFF.

This clone appeared many times. The CDR3 goes on 3 residues after the read ends, and that part is filled in from the germline J gene. This chain uses TRBV18 with TRBJ2-3, with TRBD2 identical over 10 bases. The CDR3 contains 17 residues. Per the germline V gene, CDR1 is KGHSH and CDR2 is LQKENI. Losses at the gene ends were 2 bases for V and 2 bases for J; bases not matched to a gene: 7. The DNA read from the CDR3 is TGTGCCAGCTCACCAGAGGCTAGCGGGAGTTTCACAGATACG. It translates to CASSPEASGSFTDT. The CDR3 in full is CASSPEASGSFTDTQYF. The entire variable domain, with the rest obtained from reference TRBV18 and TRBJ2-3, is as follows: NAGVMQNPRHLVRRRGQEARLRCSPMKGHSHVYWYRQLPEEGLKFMVYLQKENIIDESGMPKERFSAEFPKEGPSILRIQQVVRGDSAAYFCASSPEASGSFTDTQYFGPGTRLTVL.

Remarks on this clone: The DNA ends 3 residues before the CDR3 does, and the rest of the CDR3 is filled in from the germline J gene. This rearrangement joins TRBV7-2 to TRBJ1-1; 7 nucleotides agree with TRBD1. The CDR3 contains 14 residues. V gave up 5 bases and J gave up 6 bases; unmatched junction bases: 9. The germline CDR1 and CDR2 sequences are SGHTA and FQGNSA. The part of the CDR3 DNA that was read is TGTGCCAGCAGCCAGCGACAGGGTCGGGCTGAA. Its translation: CASSQRQGRAE. The entire CDR3 sequence reads CASSQRQGRAEAFF. Supplemented by reference TRBV7-2 and TRBJ1-1, the full variable domain reads GAGVSQSPSNKVTEKGKDVELRCDPISGHTALYWYRQSLGQGLEFLIYFQGNSAPDKSGLPSDRFSAERTGGSVSTLTIQRTQQEDSAVYLCASSQRQGRAEAFFGQGTRLTVV.

Judged by abundance, this clone is medium-sized. Sequencing ends 3 residues short of the CDR3 end; the germline J gene provides the rest. This sequence joins TRBV30 and TRBJ2-3; tentatively, D is TRBD1 (6 bases). Trimming took off 3 bases at V and 0 bases at J, with 19 bases between the two ends. The germline gives CDR1 GTSNPN, CDR2 SVGIG (reference sequence). The CDR3 consists of 17 residues. The CDR3 sequence: CAWSGWIGTPSTDTQYF. Incomplete CDR3 DNA: TGTGCCTGGAGCGGGTGGATTGGGACACCTAGCACAGATACG.

Turning to this clone: The CDR3 end falls 3 residues outside the read, so it is completed with the germline J gene. This chain joins TRBV29-1 and TRBJ2-7; D call uncertain. V was cut by 6 bases and J by 4 bases, with 16 bases left in between. The CDR3 is 13 residues long. In germline, CDR1 is SQVTM, CDR2 ANQGSEA. This CDR3 reads CSVKSTVLYEQYF. Partial CDR3 DNA: TGCAGCGTCAAATCGACTGTTCTTTACGAG.

On this clone: Read sequence stops 3 residues before the CDR3 end, and the germline J gene provides the missing end. This chain uses TRBV19 with TRBJ2-2; 10 positions match TRBD1. J gave up 6 bases and V 8 bases, and 9 bases lay outside the gene matches. Per germline, CDR1 LNHDA and CDR2 SQIVND (reference sequence). The CDR3 runs 15 residues. The part of the CDR3 DNA that was read is TGTGCCAGTTTGGGCCCGGACAGGGGGTCCGGGGAG. Translation: CASLGPDRGSGE. Given in full, the CDR3 is CASLGPDRGSGELFF. The full variable domain, in which reference TRBV19 and TRBJ2-2 provide the parts outside the CDR3, is DGGITQSPKYLFRKEGQNVTLSCEQNLNHDAMYWYRQDPGQGLRLIYYSQIVNDFQKGDIAEGYSVSREKKESFPLTVTSAQKNPTAFYLCASLGPDRGSGELFFGEGSRLTVL.

In its sample, this clone was seen many times. The read comes to an end 3 residues before the CDR3 does, leaving the germline J gene to fill in the end. This rearrangement joins TRBV5-1 to TRBJ1-2, with TRBD1 matching 7 bases. The CDR3 is made up of 16 amino acids. Germline CDR1 is SGHRS and CDR2 is YFSETQ. CDR3 sequence reads: CASSPWAGQTTGGYTF. The covered CDR3 bases are TGCGCCAGCAGCCCCTGGGCGGGACAGACCACAGGAGGC.

This clone was seen only a few times. Read coverage stops 3 residues before the CDR3 terminus; the germline J gene supplies the remainder. V gene TRBV18 combines with J gene TRBJ2-7; TRBD1 agrees at 10 bases. CDR3 size: 14 residues. The germline gives CDR1 KGHSH, CDR2 LQKENI. Trimming cost V 3 bases and J 5 bases; bases outside gene matches: 4. The sequenced CDR3 bases are TGTGCCAGCTCACCGCGACAGGGGGCTAACGAG. Translated, it gives CASSPRQGANE. The entire CDR3 reads CASSPRQGANEQYF.

At least ten counts were recorded for this clone. Coverage ceases 3 residues before the CDR3 finishes, and the germline J gene fills in the end. The V call is TRBV20-1, the J call TRBJ2-1, with D perhaps matching TRBD2 (6 bases). This CDR3 spans 14 amino acids. Germline V CDR1 and CDR2: DFQATT, SNEGSKA (reference sequence). V was pared by 4 bases and J by 0 bases, with 10 bases between. CDR3 bases read: TGCAGTGCTATACGGGACTTCTCCTACAATGAG. Protein product: CSAIRDFSYNE. The full CDR3 protein reads CSAIRDFSYNEQFF.

This clone was observed many times. The DNA ends 3 residues before the CDR3 does, and the rest of the CDR3 is filled in from the germline J gene. This chain uses TRBV29-1 with TRBJ2-2; TRBD1 matches at 9 bases. Germline-derived CDR1 and CDR2 are SQVTM and ANQGSEA. The CDR3 is 14 residues long. Trimming cost V 6 bases and J 0 bases; bases outside gene matches: 2. The CDR3 sequence: CSVDRGANTGELFF. The DNA read from the CDR3 is TGCAGCGTGGACAGGGGCGCGAACACCGGGGAG.

The sample holds a few counts of this clone. This CDR3 is CASSPGRNADTQYF. The sequenced CDR3 bases are TGTGCCAGCTCACCAGGCAGGAACGCAGATACG. V gene TRBV18 combines with J gene TRBJ2-3; D remains unclear. The read ends 3 residues shy of where the CDR3 ends; the end is completed using the germline J gene. V lost 2 bases and J 4 bases, leaving 10 bases between the germline ends. This CDR3 is 14 amino acids long. Germline V gene lookup returns CDR1 KGHSH and CDR2 LQKENI.

This clone was seen at least ten times. Read data end 3 residues before the CDR3 end; the end is taken from the germline J gene. The rearrangement uses TRBV18 and TRBJ2-2, with D possibly TRBD1 on 5 matching bases. CDR1 KGHSH and CDR2 LQKENI come from the germline V gene. The CDR3 spans 16 residues. Trimming pared 6 bases from V and 2 bases from J, leaving 16 bases between. The DNA read from the CDR3 is TGTGCCAGCTCCGACCGGGCCAGGGCTAACACCGGGGAG. It is translated as CASSDRARANTGE. The entire CDR3 protein reads CASSDRARANTGELFF.

In this sample, this clone turned up a few times. This chain's CDR3 is CASSIARGRNTEAFF. The sequenced part of the CDR3 DNA is TGTGCCAGTAGTATAGCGCGGGGTCGGAACACTGAA. This chain links TRBV19 with TRBJ1-1; no reliable D call. The read comes to an end 3 residues before the CDR3 does, leaving the germline J gene to fill in the end. The ends were cut back, 1 base at V and 1 base at J, with 10 bases in the middle. Germline V gene sequence: CDR1 LNHDA, CDR2 SQIVND (reference sequence). The length of the CDR3 is 15 residues.

As to this clone: The sequence runs out 3 residues before the end of the CDR3; the remainder is reconstructed from the germline J gene. The V call is TRBV6-1, the J call TRBJ1-1; possible D gene TRBD1, 6 bases. V dropped 3 bases and J dropped 6 bases, with 17 bases sitting between them. CDR3 length: 15 amino acids. Germline V lookup: CDR1 MNHNS, CDR2 SASEGT. CDR3 bases read: TGTGCCAGCAGTGACGACAGGCCTCCATCCCCTGAA. This gives the protein CASSDDRPPSPE. The full CDR3 sequence reads CASSDDRPPSPEAFF.

The sample holds many counts of this clone. With the read ending 3 residues before the CDR3 end, the germline J gene is used to fill in that end. The rearrangement links TRBV29-1 to TRBJ1-1; TRBD1 is a possible D gene (5 bases). This CDR3 region has 13 residues. Between the trimmed V and J ends, which lost 4 bases and 7 bases, there was a span of 16 bases. Germline V gives CDR1 SQVTM, CDR2 ANQGSEA. The CDR3 DNA, read in part, is TGCAGCGTTGGGGGCGTTTTGGGCGGTGAA. Translating gives CSVGGVLGGE. In full, the CDR3 is CSVGGVLGGEAFF.

This clone has a count of ten or more. The CDR3 extends 3 residues past the end of the read, so its final part is completed from the germline J gene. The chain recombines TRBV19 with TRBJ2-1, with a weak D call TRBD2 (5 bases). Germline-derived CDR1 and CDR2 are LNHDA and SQIVND (reference sequence). The CDR3 loop spans 15 amino acids. V lost 3 bases and J lost 5, with 14 bases in between. The CDR3 loop reads CASSIRGSRDNEQFF. The CDR3 DNA, read in part, is TGTGCCAGTAGTATTCGTGGCTCGAGGGACAATGAG.

Worth noting for this clone: From the germline J gene comes the end of the CDR3, since the read stops 3 residues before it. The chain joins TRBV30 to TRBJ2-2, with a possible D match to TRBD1 (5 bases). Germline CDR1 GTSNPN, CDR2 SVGIG (reference sequence). The CDR3 covers 16 residues. The germline V and J ends were trimmed by 2 bases and 5 bases, with 18 bases remaining between them. CDR3 loop: CAWSWQGKSSTGELFF. Partial CDR3 DNA: TGTGCCTGGAGTTGGCAGGGAAAATCCAGTACCGGGGAG. Full variable domain (remainder filled in from reference TRBV30 and TRBJ2-2): SQTIHQWPATLVQPVGSPLSLECTVEGTSNPNLYWYRQAAGRGLQLLFYSVGIGQISSEVPQNLSASRPQDRQFILSSKKLLLSDSGFYLCAWSWQGKSSTGELFFGEGSRLTVL.

Only a few counts were recorded for this clone. The CDR3 goes on 3 residues after the read ends, and that part is filled in from the germline J gene. This chain links TRBV6-2 or TRBV6-3 with TRBJ1-6, with D possibly TRBD1 on 5 matching bases. V dropped 9 bases and J dropped 5 bases, with 17 bases sitting between them. The CDR3 loop spans 15 amino acids. Germline lookup yields CDR1 MNHEY and CDR2 SVGEGT. The sequenced part of the CDR3 DNA is TGTGCCAGTTCCTTTCGACAGAGGAATAATTCACCC. Its translation is CASSFRQRNNSP. Given in full, the CDR3 is CASSFRQRNNSPLHF.

This clone came up a few times. A read error may account for a junction end that differs from germline. The read halts 3 residues ahead of the CDR3 end, with the missing end drawn from the germline J gene. The rearrangement joins TRBV7-9 to TRBJ1-1, with D uncertain. The germline CDR1 and CDR2 sequences are SEHNR and FQNEAQ (reference sequence). This CDR3 has 11 residues. CDR3 bases read: TGTTCCAGCAGCTTAGCCGCTGAA. Protein: CSSSLAAE. The CDR3, in full, reads CSSSLAAEAFF.

The sample holds many counts of this clone. The CDR3 is cut off 3 residues early in the read; its end comes from the germline J gene. The rearrangement joins TRBV29-1 to TRBJ2-7; possible D gene TRBD1, 5 bases. Trimming stripped 4 bases from V and 2 bases from J, with 9 bases between. The CDR3 length is 12 residues. Germline V gene lookup returns CDR1 SQVTM and CDR2 ANQGSEA. CDR3 residues: CSVVQGTYEQYF. Partial CDR3 DNA: TGCAGCGTTGTCCAGGGTACCTACGAG.

A remark on this clone: The CDR3 goes on 3 residues after the read ends, and that part is filled in from the germline J gene. The V and J genes are TRBV30 and TRBJ2-1; 13 positions match TRBD2. The V segment lost 2 bases and the J segment 9 bases; nucleotides outside the gene matches: 10. The CDR3 is 16 amino acids. CDR1 and CDR2 (germline): GTSNPN, SVGIG (reference sequence). CDR3 sequence reads: CAWSMLGLAGVVEQFF. CDR3 bases read: TGTGCCTGGAGTATGCTCGGACTAGCGGGAGTGGTTGAG.